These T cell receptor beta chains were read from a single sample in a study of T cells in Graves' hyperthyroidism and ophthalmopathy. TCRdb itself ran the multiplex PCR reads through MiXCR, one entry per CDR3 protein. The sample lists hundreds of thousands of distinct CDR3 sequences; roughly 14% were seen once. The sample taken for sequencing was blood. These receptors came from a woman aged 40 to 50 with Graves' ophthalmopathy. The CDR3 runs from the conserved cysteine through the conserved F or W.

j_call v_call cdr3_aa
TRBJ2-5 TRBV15 CATSSGPRQEKETQYF
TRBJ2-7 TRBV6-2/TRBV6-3 CASTRDGSSYEQYF
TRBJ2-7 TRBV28 CASSTVPGTVYEQYF
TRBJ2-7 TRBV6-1 CAGTPGQGYEQYF
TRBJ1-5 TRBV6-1 CASSASGTLKPQHF
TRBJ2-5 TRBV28 CASSPLQGTSLETQYF
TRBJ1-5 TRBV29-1 CSVEGGGGGNQPQHF
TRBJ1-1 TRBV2 CASRGTWGAEAFF
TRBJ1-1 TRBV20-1 CSARDRVYTEAFF
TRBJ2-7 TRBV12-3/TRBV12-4 CASSLSWDRPTEQYF
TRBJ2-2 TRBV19 CASSDWIGGDHTGELFF
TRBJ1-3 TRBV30 CAWSSGSSGNTIYF
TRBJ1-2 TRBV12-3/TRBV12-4 CASTALGANYGYTF
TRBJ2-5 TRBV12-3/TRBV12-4 CASSAGPLQETQYF
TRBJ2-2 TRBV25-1 CASSKRTENTGELFF
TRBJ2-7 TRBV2 CASMQDSSYEQYF
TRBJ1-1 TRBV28 CASRVKDTEAFF
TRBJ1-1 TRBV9 CASSVSTENTEAFF
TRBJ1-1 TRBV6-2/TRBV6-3 CASSYNMQGDLNTEAFF
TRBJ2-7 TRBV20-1 CSAGGTGHVYEQYF
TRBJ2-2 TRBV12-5 CVKSPLRYTGELFF
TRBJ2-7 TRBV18 CASSPGLDYEQYF
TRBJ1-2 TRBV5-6 CASSLRGQGRYGYTF
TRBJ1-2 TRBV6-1 CASSGGGHPNYGYTF